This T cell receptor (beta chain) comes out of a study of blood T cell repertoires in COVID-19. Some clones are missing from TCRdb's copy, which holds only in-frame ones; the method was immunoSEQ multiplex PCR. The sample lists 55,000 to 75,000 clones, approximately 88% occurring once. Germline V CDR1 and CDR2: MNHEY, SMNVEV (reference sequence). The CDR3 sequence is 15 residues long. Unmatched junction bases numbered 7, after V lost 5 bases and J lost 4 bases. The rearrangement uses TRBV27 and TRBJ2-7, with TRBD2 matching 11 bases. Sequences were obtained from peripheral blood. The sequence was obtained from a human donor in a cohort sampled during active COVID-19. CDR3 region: CASSAVAGGGYEQYF. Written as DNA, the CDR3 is TGTGCCAGCAGTGCGGTAGCGGGGGGGGGATACGAGCAGTACTTC.